This entry features one T cell receptor beta chain sequence. This specimen comes from a study of blood T cell repertoires in COVID-19. Study at large: Samples of COVID-19 (acute and convalescent) were obtained from the United States, Italy and Spain. T cells, B-cell-depleted T cells, or PBMCs supplied cDNA or gDNA.

V dropped 2 bases and J dropped 3 bases, with 13 bases sitting between them. Germline lookup yields CDR1 SQVTM and CDR2 ANQGSEA. CDR3 length: 14 residues. The authors' processing: Counts of nucleated cells, estimated from reference gene primer amplification, were obtained. TCRdb's table, derived via immunoSEQ multiplex PCR, lists solely in-frame clones and lacks some. The DNA gave D and trimming, while V, J and clone size come from that table. Here the sample spans tens of thousands of clones, over 80% being singletons. The TCR comes from a man in his fifties with acute or convalescent COVID-19. Material: peripheral blood. The gene calls are TRBV29-1 and TRBJ1-1, with D possibly being TRBD1 (5 bases). CDR3 sequence: CSVEPRGMDTEAFF. CDR3 DNA: TGCAGCGTTGAACCTAGGGGAATGGACACTGAAGCTTTCTTT.